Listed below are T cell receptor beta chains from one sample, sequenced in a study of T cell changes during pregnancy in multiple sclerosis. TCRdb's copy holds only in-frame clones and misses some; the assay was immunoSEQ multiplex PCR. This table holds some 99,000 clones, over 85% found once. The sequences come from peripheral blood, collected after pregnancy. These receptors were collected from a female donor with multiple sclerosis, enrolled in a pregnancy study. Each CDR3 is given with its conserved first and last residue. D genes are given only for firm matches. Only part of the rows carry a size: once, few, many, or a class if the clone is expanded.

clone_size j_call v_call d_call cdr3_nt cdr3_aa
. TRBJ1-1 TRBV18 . TGTGCCAGCTCACCACTACGGGAGAACACTGAAGCTTTCTTT CASSPLRENTEAFF
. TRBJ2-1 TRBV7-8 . TGTGCCAGCAGCTTAGCTTCGGACTGGGATGAGCAGTTCTTC CASSLASDWDEQFF
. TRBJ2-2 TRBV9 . TGTGCCAGCAAGAGTAACACCGGGGAGCTGTTTTTT CASKSNTGELFF
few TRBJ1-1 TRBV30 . TGTGCCTGGGGACCAGGGGACACTGAAGCTTTCTTT CAWGPGDTEAFF
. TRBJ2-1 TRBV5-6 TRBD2 TGTGCCAGCAGCTTGGTACTAGCGGGAGACTTGAATGAGCAGTTCTTC CASSLVLAGDLNEQFF
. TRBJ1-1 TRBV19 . TGTGCCAGTAGTATTAGCGCGAGGACTGAAGCTTTCTTT CASSISARTEAFF
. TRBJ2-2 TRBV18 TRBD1 TGTGCCAGCTCTCTCCGACAGGGTAACACCGGGGAGCTGTTTTTT CASSLRQGNTGELFF
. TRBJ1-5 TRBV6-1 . TGTGCCAGCAGAGGACAAGCAACTCAGCCCCAGCATTTT CASRGQATQPQHF
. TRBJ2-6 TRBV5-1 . TGCGCCAGCAGCCCCTACCCTCCTACAGGGACCGGGGCCAACGTCCTGACTTTC CASSPYPPTGTGANVLTF
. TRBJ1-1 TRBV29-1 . TGCAGCGGACTGGACAGCAGGGACACTGAAGCTTTCTTT CSGLDSRDTEAFF
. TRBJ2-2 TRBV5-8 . TGTGCCAGCAGCTTACTCCGTTTCGAGACTACGAACACCGGGGAGCTGTTTTTT CASSLLRFETTNTGELFF
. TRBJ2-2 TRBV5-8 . TGTGCCAGCAGCTTGTGGCCGAACACCGGGGAGCTGTTTTTT CASSLWPNTGELFF
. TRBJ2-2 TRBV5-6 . TGTGCCAGCAGCCCCCCCGGGGGAGAGGCCGGGGAGCTGTTTTTT CASSPPGGEAGELFF
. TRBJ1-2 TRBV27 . TGTGCCAGCAGTTTAAACAGGCTCCAGCCCCCCTACACCTTC CASSLNRLQPPYTF
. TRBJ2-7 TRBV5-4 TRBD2 TGTGCCAGCAGCTTGGGTCGGACTAGCGACGAGCAGTACTTC CASSLGRTSDEQYF
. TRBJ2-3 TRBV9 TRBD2 TGTGCCAGCACTAGTTGGGCGGGAGTTCCCCCAGATACGCAGTATTTT CASTSWAGVPPDTQYF
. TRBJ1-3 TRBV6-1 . TGTGCCAGCAGGGCAGGGCGCGCAAACACCATATATTTT CASRAGRANTIYF
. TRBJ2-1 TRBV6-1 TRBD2 TGTGCCAGCAGACCTAGCGGGGGAAACAATGAGCAGTTCTTC CASRPSGGNNEQFF
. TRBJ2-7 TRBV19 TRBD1 TGTGCCAGTAGTATAGGGACAGGGGGCATTTACGAGCAGTACTTC CASSIGTGGIYEQYF
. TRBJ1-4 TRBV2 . TGTGCCAGCAAGGTGGGCTCAACTAATGAAAAACTGTTTTTT CASKVGSTNEKLFF
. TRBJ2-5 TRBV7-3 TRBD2 TGTGCCAGCAGCCCCGGCTTAGCGGGACAAGAGACCCAGTACTTC CASSPGLAGQETQYF
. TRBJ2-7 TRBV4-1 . TGCGCCAGCAGCCAAGTTATAACACGGGGCGAGCAGTACTTC CASSQVITRGEQYF
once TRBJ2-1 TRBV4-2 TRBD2 TGTGCCAGCAGCCAAGTGGTGGGAGGGTGGAATGAGCAGTTCTTC CASSQVVGGWNEQFF
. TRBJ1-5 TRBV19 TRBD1 TGTGCCAGTAGTCCAACAGGGGGCTCTCAGCCCCAGCATTTT CASSPTGGSQPQHF
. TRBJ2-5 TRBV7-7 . TGTGCCAGCAGCTTAGGGGGAGCGGTCGCAGGGGCAGAGACCCAGTACTTC CASSLGGAVAGAETQYF
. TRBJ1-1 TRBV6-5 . TGTGCCAGCAGTTACTCGAGGAGTCGGCGGGAAGCTTTCTTT CASSYSRSRREAFF
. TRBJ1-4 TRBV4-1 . TGCGCCAGCAGCCAAGATCGCGGGGTTGGCGAAAAACTGTTTTTT CASSQDRGVGEKLFF
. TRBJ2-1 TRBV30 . TGTGCCTGGAGCGGGATCCGGCAGTTCTTC CAWSGIRQFF
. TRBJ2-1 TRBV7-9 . TGTGCCAGCAGCTTATTCCTCCTGCGGGACGCCAATGAGCAGTTCTTC CASSLFLLRDANEQFF
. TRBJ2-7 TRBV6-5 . TGTGCCAGCAGATCAGGGGCCTACGAGCAGTACTTC CASRSGAYEQYF
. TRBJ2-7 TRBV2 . TGTGCCAGCAGAAAAAGACAGGCAGCCTACGAGCAGTACTTC CASRKRQAAYEQYF
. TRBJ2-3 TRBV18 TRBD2 TGTGCCAGCTCACCAAGCGGGAGCGGGGCAGATACGCAGTATTTT CASSPSGSGADTQYF
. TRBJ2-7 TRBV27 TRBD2 TGTGCCAGCAGTTTCCGCGGAGGACTAGCGGGAGGGCCTAATTACGAGCAGTACTTC CASSFRGGLAGGPNYEQYF
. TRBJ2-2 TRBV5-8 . TGTGCCAGCAGTTCGACCCTAGCGTCGAACACCGGGGAGCTGTTTTTT CASSSTLASNTGELFF
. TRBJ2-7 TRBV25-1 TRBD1 TGTGCCAGCAGTGGAGACAGGGAAGTCTTCCACGAGCAGTACTTC CASSGDREVFHEQYF
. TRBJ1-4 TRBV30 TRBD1 TGTGCCTGGAGCACTCCGGGACAGGGGGATGAAAAACTGTTTTTT CAWSTPGQGDEKLFF
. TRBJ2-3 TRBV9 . TGTGCCAGCAGCGAGAGCCCCCCAGATACGCAGTATTTT CASSESPPDTQYF
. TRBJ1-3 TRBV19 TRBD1 TGTGCCAGTACCTTGGGACAGTCCTCTGGAAACACCATATATTTT CASTLGQSSGNTIYF
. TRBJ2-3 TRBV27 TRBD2 TGTGCCAGCAGCTCTGCGACGAGCGGGAGGCCAGATACGCAGTATTTT CASSSATSGRPDTQYF
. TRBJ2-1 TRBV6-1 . TGTGGAGCGACCTCAAACTTCTACAATGAGCAGTTCTTC CGATSNFYNEQFF
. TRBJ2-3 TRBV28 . TGTGCCAGCAGGGAGGGGGGGAGGGATACGCAGTATTTT CASREGGRDTQYF
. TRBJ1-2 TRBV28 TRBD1 TGTGCCAGCAGTTGGGACAGGGGGATGCATGGCTACACCTTC CASSWDRGMHGYTF
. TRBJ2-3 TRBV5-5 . TGTGCCAGCAGCTCACGGGGGTTCTCAGATACGCAGTATTTT CASSSRGFSDTQYF
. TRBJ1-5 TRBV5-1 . TGCGCCAGCAGCTTGTCGGCGGGAACAGATCAGCCCCAGCATTTT CASSLSAGTDQPQHF
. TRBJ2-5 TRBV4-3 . TGCGCCAGCAGCCGGCAGGCACAACCCCAAGAGACCCAGTACTTC CASSRQAQPQETQYF
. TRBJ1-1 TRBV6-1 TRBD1 TGTGCCAGCAGTGGGGGTCCGACAGGGGAGGGCACTGAAGCTTTCTTT CASSGGPTGEGTEAFF
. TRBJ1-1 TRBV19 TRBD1 TGTGCCAGTAATGATTGGGGGACAGTCAAGAACACTGAAGCTTTCTTT CASNDWGTVKNTEAFF
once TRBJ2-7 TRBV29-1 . TGCAGCGTTTTAGTGGCCTACGAGCAGTACTTC CSVLVAYEQYF
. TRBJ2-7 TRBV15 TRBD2 TGTGCCACCAGCAGGGATACTAGCGGGAGGGCCCTCCACGAGCAGTACTTC CATSRDTSGRALHEQYF
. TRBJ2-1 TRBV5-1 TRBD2 TGCGCCAGCAGCTTGGGTGTGGCTAGCGGGAGGGCCGCCTACAATGAGCAGTTCTTC CASSLGVASGRAAYNEQFF
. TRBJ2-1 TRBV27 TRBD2 TGTGCCAGCAGCAACCCCCCGGGACTAGCGGACAATGAGCAGTTCTTC CASSNPPGLADNEQFF
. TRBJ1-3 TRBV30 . TGTGCCTGGAGTGTACTGGGGGGGGCTGGAAACACCATATATTTT CAWSVLGGAGNTIYF
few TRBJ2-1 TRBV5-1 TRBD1 TGCGCCAGCAGCTTGGAGAGGGGGCTGAATGAGCAGTTCTTC CASSLERGLNEQFF
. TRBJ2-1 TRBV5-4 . TGTGCCAGCAGCTCGGCAACTAGCTCCTACAATGAGCAGTTCTTC CASSSATSSYNEQFF
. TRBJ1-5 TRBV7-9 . TGTGCCAGCAGCTTAGGTACAGGGTCTTATCAGCCCCAGCATTTT CASSLGTGSYQPQHF
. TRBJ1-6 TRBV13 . TGTGCCAGCAGCCCACAGGCCTCACCCCTCCACTTT CASSPQASPLHF
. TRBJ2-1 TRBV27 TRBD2 TGTGCCAGCAACCGACTAGCGGGGGAGCAGTTCTTC CASNRLAGEQFF
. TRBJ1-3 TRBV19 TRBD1 TGTGCCACCCTATCTCGGACAGGACCGGGAAACACCATATATTTT CATLSRTGPGNTIYF
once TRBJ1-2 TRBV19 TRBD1 TGTGCCAGTAGTGCGGCGACAGGGGTTAACTATGGCTACACCTTC CASSAATGVNYGYTF